This T cell receptor beta chain was found in a study of sequential checkpoint blockade in melanoma (dated by TCRdb to between 2018 and 2021). For the wider study: In a 1:1 randomization, patients received either first-line nivolumab then ipilimumab (arm A) or ipilimumab then nivolumab (arm B). In about 80% of the matched pre- and post-treatment tumor biopsy pairs, both biopsies came from the same lesion. Fewer than 25 patients had matched tumor biopsies taken before treatment and at week 13, after single-agent nivolumab (arm A) or ipilimumab (arm B). Maintenance nivolumab came after each of the two trial sequences. DNA from 75 to 100 melanoma tumor samples collected before treatment underwent TCRbeta immunosequencing. What the authors observed across the whole study: Small sample sizes and reduced statistical power limited the analyses of tumor T-cell fraction within each arm. The model for predicting response that combines TCR metrics with mutation burden needs to be validated in larger, independent patient cohorts. Tumor T-cell fraction and clonality were correlated with PD-L1 staining and CD8+ T-cell counts, but not with mutational load. Patients whose tumor T-cell fraction and clonality increased by week 13 were about 30 times more likely to achieve clinical benefit. In the nivolumab-first arm (arm A), pretreatment tumor TIL clonality was associated with response (P = .04).

This clone has a handful of counts. The antigen this receptor binds is unknown. No much larger clone is present one base from it, and per-base qualities are unavailable. The treatment or condition label, as the study defines it: randomized to nivolumab then ipilimumab (arm A) or the reverse (arm B). None of the trial patients had been given prior DNA-damaging chemotherapy. The samples were obtained from melanoma patients enrolled in CheckMate 064, an open-label, randomized phase II trial testing sequential checkpoint blockade. Tumor TCR sequencing used genomic DNA from formalin-fixed paraffin-embedded (FFPE) tissue samples. Trimming takes 4 bases off V and 5 bases off J; junction bases not matched to a gene: 10. CDR1 and CDR2 are drawn from the germline V gene: MDHEN, SYDVKM. The CDR3, cysteine through phenylalanine, is 16 amino acids long. Left in the record is the CDR3 DNA by itself, 48 bases read in frame from the first base.

TCRbeta CDR3 regions were immunosequenced from genomic DNA with the immunoSEQ Assay. Genomic DNA was amplified by bias-controlled multiplex PCR before high-throughput sequencing. In the paper's pipeline: To quantify the absolute abundance of each unique TCRbeta CDR3 region, the sequences were collapsed and filtered. Clonality, defined as 1 minus Pielou's evenness, was calculated using productive rearrangements only. To compute tumor T-cell fraction, TCRbeta template counts were normalized to usable DNA, with usable DNA estimated from several housekeeping genes. Clones with significantly greater frequencies in on-treatment versus baseline samples were identified using a previously published method. Held by TCRdb, this immuneACCESS table contains in-frame sequences only and omits some clones. Under half of the omission traces to an unresolved V gene where checked; the cause of the rest is unknown. Clonal size and the V and J genes are those of that table, whereas D and trimming came from the DNA. This sample holds 8,500 to 9,000 clones; 23% were observed only once. Clones ranked in the top ten supply roughly 13% of the sample.

This receptor was obtained from a human donor with melanoma. Recombination joined TRBV28 with TRBJ2-5; TRBD2 aligns with 10 central bases. Sequencing used tumor tissue (inferred from file names), obtained from a patient given nivolumab and ipilimumab in sequence. The CDR3 protein: CASSSLSGGARETQYF. The nucleotide sequence is TGTGCCAGCAGTTCCCTAAGCGGGGGGGCCAGGGAGACCCAGTACTTC.